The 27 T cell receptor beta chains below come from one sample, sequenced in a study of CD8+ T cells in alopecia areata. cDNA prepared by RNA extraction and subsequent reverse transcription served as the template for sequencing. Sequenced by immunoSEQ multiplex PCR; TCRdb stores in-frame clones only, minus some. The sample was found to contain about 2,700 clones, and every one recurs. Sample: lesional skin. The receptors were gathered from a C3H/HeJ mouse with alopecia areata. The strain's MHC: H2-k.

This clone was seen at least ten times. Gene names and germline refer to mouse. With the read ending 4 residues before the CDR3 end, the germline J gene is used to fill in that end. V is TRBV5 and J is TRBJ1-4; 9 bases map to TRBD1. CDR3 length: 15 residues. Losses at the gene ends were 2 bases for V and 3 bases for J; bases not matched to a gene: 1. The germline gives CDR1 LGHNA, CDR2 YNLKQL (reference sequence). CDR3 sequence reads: CASSQTGGANERLFF. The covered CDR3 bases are TGTGCCAGCAGCCAAACAGGGGGCGCCAACGAA.

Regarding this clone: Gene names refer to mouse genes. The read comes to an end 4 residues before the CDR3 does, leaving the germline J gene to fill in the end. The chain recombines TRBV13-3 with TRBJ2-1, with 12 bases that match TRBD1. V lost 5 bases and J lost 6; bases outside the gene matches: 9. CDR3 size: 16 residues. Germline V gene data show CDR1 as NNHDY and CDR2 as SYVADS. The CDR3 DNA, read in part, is TGTGCCAGCAGCTCATCCGGGACAGGGGGCTTTGCT. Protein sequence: CASSSSGTGGFA. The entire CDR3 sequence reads CASSSSGTGGFAEQFF.

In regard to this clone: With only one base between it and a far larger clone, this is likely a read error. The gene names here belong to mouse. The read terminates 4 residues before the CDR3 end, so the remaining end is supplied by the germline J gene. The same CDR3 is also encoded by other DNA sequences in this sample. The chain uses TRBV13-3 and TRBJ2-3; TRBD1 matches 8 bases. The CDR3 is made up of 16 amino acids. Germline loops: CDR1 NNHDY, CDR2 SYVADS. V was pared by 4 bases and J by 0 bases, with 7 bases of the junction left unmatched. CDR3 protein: CASSRVQGDSAETLYF. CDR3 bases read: TGTGCCAGCAGTAGAGTACAGGGGGATAGTGCAGAA.

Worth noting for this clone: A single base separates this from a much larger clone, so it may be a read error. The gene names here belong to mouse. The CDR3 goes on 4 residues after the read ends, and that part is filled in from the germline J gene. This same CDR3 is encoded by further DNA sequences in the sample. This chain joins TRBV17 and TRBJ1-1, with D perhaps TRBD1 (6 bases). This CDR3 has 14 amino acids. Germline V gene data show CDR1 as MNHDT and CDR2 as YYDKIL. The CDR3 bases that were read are TGTGCCAGCAGTCTACAGGGAGCAAACACA. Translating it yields CASSLQGANT. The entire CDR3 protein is CASSLQGANTEVFF.

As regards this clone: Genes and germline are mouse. The sequenced part of the CDR3 DNA is TGTGCCAGCGGTGATAATTGGGGGGCTAGTCAAAAC. Residues: CASGDNWGASQN. The whole CDR3 sequence reads CASGDNWGASQNTLYF. The V call is TRBV13-2, the J call TRBJ2-4, with D perhaps matching TRBD2 (7 bases). The read comes to an end 4 residues before the CDR3 does, leaving the germline J gene to fill in the end. CDR1 and CDR2 from the germline V gene are NNHNN and SYGAGS (reference sequence). V was shortened by 1 base and J by 0 bases, with 12 bases between the two germline ends. This CDR3 comprises 16 residues.

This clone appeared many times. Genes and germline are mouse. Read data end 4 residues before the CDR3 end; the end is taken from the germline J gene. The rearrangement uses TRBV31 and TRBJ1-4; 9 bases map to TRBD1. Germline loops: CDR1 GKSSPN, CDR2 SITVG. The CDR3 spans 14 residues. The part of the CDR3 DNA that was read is TGTGCCTGGAGTAGGACAGGGGTCGGCGAA. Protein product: CAWSRTGVGE. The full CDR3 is CAWSRTGVGERLFF.

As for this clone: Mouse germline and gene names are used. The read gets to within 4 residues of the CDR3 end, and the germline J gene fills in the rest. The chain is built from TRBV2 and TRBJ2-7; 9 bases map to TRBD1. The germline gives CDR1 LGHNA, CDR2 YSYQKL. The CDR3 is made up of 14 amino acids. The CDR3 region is CASSQEGQGYEQYF. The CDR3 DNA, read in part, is TGTGCCAGCAGCCAAGAGGGACAGGGATAT.

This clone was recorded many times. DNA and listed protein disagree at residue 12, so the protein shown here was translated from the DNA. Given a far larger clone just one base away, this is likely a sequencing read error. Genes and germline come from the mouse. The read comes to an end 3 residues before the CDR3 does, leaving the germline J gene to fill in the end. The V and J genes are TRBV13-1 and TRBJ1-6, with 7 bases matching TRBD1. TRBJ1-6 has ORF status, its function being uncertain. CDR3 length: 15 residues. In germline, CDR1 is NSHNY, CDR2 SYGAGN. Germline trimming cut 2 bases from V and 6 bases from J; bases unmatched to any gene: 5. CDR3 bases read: TGTGCCAGCAGTGAGGGGACAGCCTGTAATTCGCCC. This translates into CASSEGTACNSP. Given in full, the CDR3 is CASSEGTACNSPLYF.

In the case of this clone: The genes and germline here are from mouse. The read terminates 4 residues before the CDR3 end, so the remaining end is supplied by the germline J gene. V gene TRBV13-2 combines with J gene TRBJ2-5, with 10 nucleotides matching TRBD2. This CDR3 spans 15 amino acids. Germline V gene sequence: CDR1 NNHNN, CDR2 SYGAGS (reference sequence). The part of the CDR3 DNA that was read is TGTGCCAGCGGTGAGGCTGGGGGGGCGCTGGAC. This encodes CASGEAGGALD. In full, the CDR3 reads CASGEAGGALDTQYF.

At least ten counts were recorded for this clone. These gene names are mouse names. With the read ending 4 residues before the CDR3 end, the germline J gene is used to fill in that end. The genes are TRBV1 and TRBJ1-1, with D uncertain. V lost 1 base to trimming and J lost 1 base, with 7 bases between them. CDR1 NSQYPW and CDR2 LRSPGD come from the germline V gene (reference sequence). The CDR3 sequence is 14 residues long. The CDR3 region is CTCSAGAKNTEVFF. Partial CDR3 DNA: TGCACCTGCAGTGCAGGTGCAAAAAACACA.

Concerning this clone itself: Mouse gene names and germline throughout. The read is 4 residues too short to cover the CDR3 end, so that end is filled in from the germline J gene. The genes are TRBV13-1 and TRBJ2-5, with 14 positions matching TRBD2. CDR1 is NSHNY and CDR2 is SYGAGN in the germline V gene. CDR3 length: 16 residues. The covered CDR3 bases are TGTGCCAGCAGTGAGGGACTGGGGGGGCGCGGAGAC. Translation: CASSEGLGGRGD. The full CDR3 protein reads CASSEGLGGRGDTQYF.

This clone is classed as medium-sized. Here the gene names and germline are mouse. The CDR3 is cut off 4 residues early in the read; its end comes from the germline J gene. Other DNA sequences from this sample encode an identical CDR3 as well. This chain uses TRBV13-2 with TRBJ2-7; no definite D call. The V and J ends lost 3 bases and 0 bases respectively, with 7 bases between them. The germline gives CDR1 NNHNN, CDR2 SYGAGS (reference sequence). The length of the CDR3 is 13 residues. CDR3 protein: CASGGQSSYEQYF. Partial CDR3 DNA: TGTGCCAGCGGTGGACAAAGCTCCTAT.

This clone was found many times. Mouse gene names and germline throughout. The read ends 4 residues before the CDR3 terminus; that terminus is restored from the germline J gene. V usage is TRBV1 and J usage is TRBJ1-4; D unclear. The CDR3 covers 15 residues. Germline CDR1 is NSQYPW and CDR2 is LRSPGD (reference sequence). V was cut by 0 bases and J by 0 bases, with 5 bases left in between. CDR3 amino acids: CTCSAEQFSNERLFF. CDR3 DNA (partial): TGCACCTGCAGTGCAGAACAGTTTTCCAACGAA.

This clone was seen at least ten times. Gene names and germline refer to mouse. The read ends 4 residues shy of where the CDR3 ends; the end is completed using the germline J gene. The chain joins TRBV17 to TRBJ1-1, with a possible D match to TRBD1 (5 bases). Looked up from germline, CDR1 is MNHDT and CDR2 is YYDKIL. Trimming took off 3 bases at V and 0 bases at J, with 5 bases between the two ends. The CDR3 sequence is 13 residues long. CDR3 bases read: TGTGCTAGCAGTAGGGACACAAACACA. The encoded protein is CASSRDTNT. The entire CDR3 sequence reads CASSRDTNTEVFF.

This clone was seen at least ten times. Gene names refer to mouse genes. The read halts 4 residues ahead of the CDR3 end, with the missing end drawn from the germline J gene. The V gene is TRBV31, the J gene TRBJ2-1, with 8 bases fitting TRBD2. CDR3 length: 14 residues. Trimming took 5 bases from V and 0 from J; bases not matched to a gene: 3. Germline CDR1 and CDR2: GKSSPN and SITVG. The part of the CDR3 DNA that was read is TGTGCCTGGGTTGACTGGGGTAACTATGCT. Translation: CAWVDWGNYA. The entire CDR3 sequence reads CAWVDWGNYAEQFF.

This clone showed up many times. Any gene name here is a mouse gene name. The DNA read from the CDR3 is TGTGCTAGCACCACACTCTGGGGGAGCTAT. Protein: CASTTLWGSY. The full-length CDR3 reads as CASTTLWGSYEQYF. This chain connects TRBV17 to TRBJ2-7; 7 positions match TRBD2. The read terminates 4 residues ahead of where the CDR3 ends, so the germline J gene completes it. V lost 7 bases to trimming and J lost 3 bases; unmatched junction nucleotides: 9. Germline V CDR1 and CDR2: MNHDT, YYDKIL. The CDR3 is 14 residues long.

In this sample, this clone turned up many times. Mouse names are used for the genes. The sequenced part of the CDR3 DNA is TGTGCCAGCAGTGATTGGGACACCTATGCT. Translation: CASSDWDTYA. The CDR3 in its entirety is CASSDWDTYAEQFF. The chain is built from TRBV13-1 and TRBJ2-1, with D possibly matching TRBD1 (6 bases). Coverage ceases 4 residues before the CDR3 finishes, and the germline J gene fills in the end. V was cut by 1 base and J by 3 bases, with 8 bases left in between. This CDR3 contains 14 residues. Germline loops: CDR1 NSHNY, CDR2 SYGAGN.

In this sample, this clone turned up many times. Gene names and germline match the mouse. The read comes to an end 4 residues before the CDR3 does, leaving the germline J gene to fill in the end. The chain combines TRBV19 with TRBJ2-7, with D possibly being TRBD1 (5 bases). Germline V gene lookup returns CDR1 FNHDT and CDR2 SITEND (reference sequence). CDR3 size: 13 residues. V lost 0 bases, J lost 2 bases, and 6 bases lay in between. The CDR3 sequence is CASSIVRAYEQYF. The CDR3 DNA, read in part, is TGTGCCAGCAGTATAGTCAGGGCCTAT.

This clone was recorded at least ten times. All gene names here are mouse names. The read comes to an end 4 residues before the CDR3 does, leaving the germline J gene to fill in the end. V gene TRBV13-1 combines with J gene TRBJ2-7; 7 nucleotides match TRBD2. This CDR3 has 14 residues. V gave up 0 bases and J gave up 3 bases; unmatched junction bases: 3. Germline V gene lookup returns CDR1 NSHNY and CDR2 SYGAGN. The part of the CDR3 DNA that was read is TGTGCCAGCAGTGATGCGCTGGGGGACTAT. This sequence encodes CASSDALGDY. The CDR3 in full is CASSDALGDYEQYF.

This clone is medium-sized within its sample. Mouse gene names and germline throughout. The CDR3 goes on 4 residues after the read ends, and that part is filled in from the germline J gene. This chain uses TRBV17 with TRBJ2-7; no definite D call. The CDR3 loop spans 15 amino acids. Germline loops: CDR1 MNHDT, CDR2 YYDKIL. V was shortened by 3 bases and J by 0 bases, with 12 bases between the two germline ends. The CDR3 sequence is CASSRSLPGSYEQYF. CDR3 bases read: TGTGCTAGCAGTAGGTCTCTGCCCGGCTCCTAT.

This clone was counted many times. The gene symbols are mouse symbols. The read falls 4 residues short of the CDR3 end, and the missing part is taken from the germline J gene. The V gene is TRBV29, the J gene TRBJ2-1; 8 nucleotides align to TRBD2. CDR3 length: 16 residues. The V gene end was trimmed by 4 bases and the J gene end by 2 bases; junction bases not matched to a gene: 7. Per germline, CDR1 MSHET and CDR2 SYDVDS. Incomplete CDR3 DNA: TGTGCTAGCAGTTACCGCTTCTGGGGGGACTATGCT. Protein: CASSYRFWGDYA. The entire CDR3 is CASSYRFWGDYAEQFF.

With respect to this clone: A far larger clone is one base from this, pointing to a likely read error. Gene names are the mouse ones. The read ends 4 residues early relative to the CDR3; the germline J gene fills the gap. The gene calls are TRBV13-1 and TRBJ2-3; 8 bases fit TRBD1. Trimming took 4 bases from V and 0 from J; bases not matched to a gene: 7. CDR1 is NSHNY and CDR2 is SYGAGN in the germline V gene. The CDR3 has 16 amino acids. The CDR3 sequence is CASSRVQGDSAETLYF. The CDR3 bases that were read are TGTGCCAGCAGTAGAGTACAGGGGGATAGTGCAGAA.

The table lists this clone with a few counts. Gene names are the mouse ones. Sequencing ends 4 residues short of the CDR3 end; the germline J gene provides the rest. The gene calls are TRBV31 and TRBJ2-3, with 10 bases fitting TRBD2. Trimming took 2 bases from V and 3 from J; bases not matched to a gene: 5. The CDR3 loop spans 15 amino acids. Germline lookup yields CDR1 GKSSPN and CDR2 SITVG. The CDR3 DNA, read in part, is TGTGCCTGGAGTTTCCGACTGGGGGGCGCAGAA. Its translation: CAWSFRLGGAE. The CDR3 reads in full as CAWSFRLGGAETLYF.

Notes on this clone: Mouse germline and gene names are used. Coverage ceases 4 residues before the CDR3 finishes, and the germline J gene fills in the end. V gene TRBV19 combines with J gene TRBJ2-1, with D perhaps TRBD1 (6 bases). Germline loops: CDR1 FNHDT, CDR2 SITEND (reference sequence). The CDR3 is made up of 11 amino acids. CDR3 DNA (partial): TGTGCCAGCAGCGACAGGGCT. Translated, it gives CASSDRA. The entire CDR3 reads CASSDRAEQFF.

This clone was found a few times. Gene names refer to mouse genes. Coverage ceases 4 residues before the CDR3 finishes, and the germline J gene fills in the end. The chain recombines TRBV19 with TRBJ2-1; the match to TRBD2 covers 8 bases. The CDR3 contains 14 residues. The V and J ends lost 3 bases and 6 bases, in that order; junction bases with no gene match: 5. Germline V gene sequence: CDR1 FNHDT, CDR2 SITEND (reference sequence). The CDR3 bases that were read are TGTGCCAGCAGTAAGGGGGGGCGGAGTGCT. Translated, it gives CASSKGGRSA. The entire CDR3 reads CASSKGGRSAEQFF.

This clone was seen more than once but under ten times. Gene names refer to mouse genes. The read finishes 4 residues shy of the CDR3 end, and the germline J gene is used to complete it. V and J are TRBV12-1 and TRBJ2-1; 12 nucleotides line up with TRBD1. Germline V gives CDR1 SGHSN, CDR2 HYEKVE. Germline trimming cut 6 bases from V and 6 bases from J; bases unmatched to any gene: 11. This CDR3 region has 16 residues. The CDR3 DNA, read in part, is TGTGCCAGCAGCTCATCCGGGACAGGGGGCTTTGCT. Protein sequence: CASSSSGTGGFA. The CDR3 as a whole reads CASSSSGTGGFAEQFF.

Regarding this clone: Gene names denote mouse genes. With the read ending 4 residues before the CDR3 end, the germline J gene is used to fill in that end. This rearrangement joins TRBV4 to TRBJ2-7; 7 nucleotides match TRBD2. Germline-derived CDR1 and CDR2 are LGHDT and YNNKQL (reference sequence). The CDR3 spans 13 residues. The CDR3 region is CASSAGGSYEQYF. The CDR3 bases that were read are TGTGCCAGCAGTGCGGGGGGGTCTTAT.